Listed below are T cell receptor beta chains from one sample, sequenced in a study of blood T cells in healthy people across ages. TCRdb called the 5' RACE reads again in MiXCR, with one record for every CDR3 protein. Among around 750,000 distinct CDR3 sequences listed, roughly 50% were seen once. Sequencing used blood. The origin of the receptors is a man older than 75 in good health. The CDR3 runs from the conserved cysteine through the conserved F or W. Each record gives: V gene, CDR3 protein.

v_gene: TRBV20-1; CDR3aa: CSASRDQSSYNSPLHF
v_gene: TRBV5-1; CDR3aa: CASSLAGTGGADTQYF
v_gene: TRBV12-3/TRBV12-4; CDR3aa: CASTLGRTEQYF
v_gene: TRBV3-1; CDR3aa: CASTAGQWREQYF
v_gene: TRBV7-2; CDR3aa: CASSLSTGPYEQYF
v_gene: TRBV11-2; CDR3aa: CASSLDLGLDGPKGNEQFF
v_gene: TRBV6-6; CDR3aa: CASTRAGGLSYEQYF
v_gene: TRBV20-1; CDR3aa: CSARRVPGEMLETQYF
v_gene: TRBV7-3; CDR3aa: CASSLRDETVNTEAFF
v_gene: TRBV28; CDR3aa: CASRSRVLNEKLFF
v_gene: TRBV20-1; CDR3aa: CSAGSGRMGETQYF
v_gene: TRBV5-1; CDR3aa: CASSLVRAQGGGETQYF
v_gene: TRBV5-1; CDR3aa: CASSVDQPYEQYF
v_gene: TRBV20-1; CDR3aa: CSAYLSGNTIYF
v_gene: TRBV6-6; CDR3aa: CASSYSPGTGIRYAYF
v_gene: TRBV7-2; CDR3aa: CASSLVAGGVVYEQYF
v_gene: TRBV12-3/TRBV12-4; CDR3aa: CASRPGTGNEQFF
v_gene: TRBV7-2; CDR3aa: CASSSSGVGTEAFF
v_gene: TRBV24-1; CDR3aa: CATRPSSGNEQFF
v_gene: TRBV12-3/TRBV12-4; CDR3aa: CASSLSPRAFF
v_gene: TRBV11-3; CDR3aa: CASSRLLGGRGKLFF
v_gene: TRBV4-1; CDR3aa: CVSSQEGGLAGTYEQFF
v_gene: TRBV12-3/TRBV12-4; CDR3aa: CASSKGGRGDNEQFF
v_gene: TRBV6-6; CDR3aa: CASSYLNNSPLHF
v_gene: TRBV10-3; CDR3aa: CAIRAGTSTNEQFF
v_gene: TRBV5-1; CDR3aa: CASSLTTVSPLHF
v_gene: TRBV9; CDR3aa: CASSPKSEVTTYEQYF
v_gene: TRBV18; CDR3aa: CASSPRADTQYF
v_gene: TRBV2; CDR3aa: CASSTVGGGYTF
v_gene: TRBV27; CDR3aa: CASRQGPGPSNSPLHF
v_gene: TRBV7-2; CDR3aa: CASSERVTDTQYF
v_gene: TRBV4-1; CDR3aa: CASSPPRKSVAYEQYF
v_gene: TRBV6-2/TRBV6-3; CDR3aa: CASSYRMDPGANVLTF
v_gene: TRBV7-2; CDR3aa: CASSKGRSRGQETQYF
v_gene: TRBV7-2; CDR3aa: CASTPGVLQYF
v_gene: TRBV20-1; CDR3aa: CSARTGFGEQYF
v_gene: TRBV29-1; CDR3aa: CSVELLRVQSSTDTQYF
v_gene: TRBV5-1; CDR3aa: CASSWGGVVDTEAFF
v_gene: TRBV5-1; CDR3aa: CASSWGQGTECEQYF
v_gene: TRBV3-1; CDR3aa: CASSQWTGVGANVLTF
v_gene: TRBV20-1; CDR3aa: CSASPLNGYTF
v_gene: TRBV20-1; CDR3aa: CSARGQGARKTQYF
v_gene: TRBV29-1; CDR3aa: CSVVTGGAVNTEAFF
v_gene: TRBV2; CDR3aa: CASSTRDTSLGYTF
v_gene: TRBV5-1; CDR3aa: CTSSLESIRPTDTQYF
v_gene: TRBV27; CDR3aa: CASRGWEQADTQYF
v_gene: TRBV29-1; CDR3aa: CSVGSSGAYEQYF
v_gene: TRBV25-1; CDR3aa: CASSGPGQGPYEQYF